These 23 T cell receptor beta chains share one sample of origin, sequenced in a study of CD8 T cells in Susac syndrome. RNA, at roughly 0.45 to 1 ug, was reverse transcribed with random hexamers. TCRdb passed the immunoSEQ multiplex PCR reads through MiXCR, listing each CDR3 protein once. Of nearly 200,000 distinct CDR3 sequences in the sample, nearly 95% were seen once. Sequenced input: CD4+ T cells from PBMCs. These receptors came from a human donor with multiple sclerosis.

V and J are TRBV29-1 and TRBJ1-1; D is undetermined. Germline lookup yields CDR1 SQVTM and CDR2 ANQGSEA. The CDR3 is 15 amino acids. Trimming cost V 1 base and J 5 bases, with 17 bases left between them. In DNA, the CDR3 is TGCAGCGTTGAAGTTCCCTCCCTTAAGAGGACTGAAGCTTTCTTT. Translated, it gives CSVEVPSLKRTEAFF. The full variable domain, with the rest looked up from reference TRBV29-1 and TRBJ1-1, is SAVISQKPSRDICQRGTSLTIQCQVDSQVTMMFWYRQQPGQSLTLIATANQGSEATYESGFVIDKFPISRPNLTFSTLTVSNMSPEDSSIYLCSVEVPSLKRTEAFFGQGTRLTVV.

The chain is built from TRBV20-1 and TRBJ2-2; unclear D gene. This CDR3 contains 15 residues. Germline V lookup: CDR1 DFQATT, CDR2 SNEGSKA (reference sequence). V lost 6 bases to trimming and J lost 4 bases, with 18 bases between them. In nucleotides, the CDR3 is TGCAGTGCACAACCCGCCCGGCCGGGCACCGGGGAGCTGTTTTTT. As protein: CSAQPARPGTGELFF.

This clonotype was found once. The chain uses TRBV4-1 and TRBJ2-5; D ambiguous. Germline CDR1 and CDR2: MGHRA and YSYEKL. The CDR3 consists of 15 residues. Between the trimmed V and J ends, which lost 4 bases and 5 bases, there was a span of 17 bases. The CDR3: CASSLPTPATETQYF. Written as DNA, the CDR3 is TGCGCCAGCAGCCTACCGACACCGGCGACTGAGACCCAGTACTTC.

The chain links TRBV5-1 to TRBJ2-7, with a possible D match to TRBD1 (6 bases). CDR3 length: 14 amino acids. V lost 0 bases to trimming and J lost 5 bases, with 12 bases between them. Germline-derived CDR1 and CDR2 are SGHRS and YFSETQ. The CDR3 sequence is CASSLANREHEQYF. The CDR3 region has the DNA TGCGCCAGCAGCTTGGCCAACAGGGAACACGAGCAGTACTTC.

The J gene is TRBJ2-5, the V gene TRBV29-1; D is possibly TRBD1 (6 bases). Germline CDR1 SQVTM, CDR2 ANQGSEA. V lost 3 bases, J lost 4 bases, and 21 bases lay in between. The CDR3 has 16 residues. The CDR3: CSVDHQGQGSGETQYF. DNA for the CDR3: TGCAGCGTTGACCATCAGGGCCAGGGGTCAGGAGAGACCCAGTACTTC.

The chain links TRBV27 to TRBJ1-6; TRBD1 matches 8 bases. Germline V gene lookup returns CDR1 MNHEY and CDR2 SMNVEV (reference sequence). The CDR3 is made up of 15 amino acids. V was pared by 7 bases and J by 7 bases, with 9 bases of the junction left unmatched. CDR3 sequence: CASTIGQGRNSPLHF. As DNA, the CDR3 is TGTGCCAGCACCATAGGACAGGGACGGAATTCACCCCTCCACTTT.

The J gene is TRBJ2-1, the V gene TRBV20-1, with 9 bases identical to TRBD1. Germline CDR1 reads DFQATT; CDR2 reads SNEGSKA (reference sequence). V gave up 4 bases and J gave up 6 bases; unmatched junction bases: 7. There are 14 residues in the CDR3. The chain's CDR3 is CSATRDRDSNEQFF. CDR3 sequence (DNA): TGCAGTGCTACCCGGGACAGGGACAGCAATGAGCAGTTCTTC.

The chain joins TRBV11-2 to TRBJ2-7; 10 bases line up with TRBD2. The CDR3 runs to 15 residues. CDR1 SGHAT and CDR2 FQNNGV come from the germline V gene. With V trimmed by 5 bases and J by 0 bases, 4 bases remained unmatched. Here the CDR3 DNA reads TGTGCCAGCAGCGCTTCTAGCGGGGGCTCCTACGAGCAGTACTTC. Translating it yields CASSASSGGSYEQYF.

The genes are TRBV7-9 and TRBJ1-4; maybe TRBD1 (5 bases). This CDR3 is built from 14 residues. V was pared by 2 bases and J by 7 bases, with 11 bases between. CDR1 and CDR2 (germline): SEHNR, FQNEAQ (reference sequence). This CDR3 is CASSLTQGGEKLFF. CDR3 nucleotide sequence: TGTGCCAGCAGCTTAACGCAGGGTGGTGAAAAACTGTTTTTT.

The chain carries TRBV24-1 and TRBJ2-5; TRBD2 aligns across 9 bases. This CDR3 spans 14 amino acids. Per germline, CDR1 KGHDR and CDR2 SFDVKD. V lost 7 bases and J lost 4; bases outside the gene matches: 6. CDR3 nucleotides: TGTGCCACCAGAGATAGCGGGAGCATAGAGACCCAGTACTTC. Its translation: CATRDSGSIETQYF.

CDR3 nucleotides: TGTGCCAGCAGTTTAAGGACTTCTTATGCCGGAGATACGCAGTATTTT. The encoded protein is CASSLRTSYAGDTQYF. The J gene is TRBJ2-3, the V gene TRBV12-3 or TRBV12-4; the D gene is possibly TRBD2 (5 bases). The CDR3 length is 16 residues. With 2 bases removed from V and 5 bases from J, the gap between germline ends came to 17 bases.

V usage is TRBV6-1 and J usage is TRBJ1-5; possibly TRBD1 for D (5 bases). This CDR3 contains 13 residues. V was cut by 11 bases and J by 6 bases, with 17 bases left in between. Germline V gene data show CDR1 as MNHNS and CDR2 as SASEGT. The CDR3 spells CAGSPEGSQPQHF. CDR3 bases: TGTGCCGGATCACCCGAGGGGAGTCAGCCCCAGCATTTT.

This clonotype was seen only once. This chain links TRBV6-5 with TRBJ2-3, with 8 bases fitting TRBD2. This CDR3 spans 12 amino acids. Losses at the gene ends were 7 bases for V and 6 bases for J; bases not matched to a gene: 3. CDR1 is MNHEY, CDR2 SVGAGI, per germline. CDR3 coding DNA: TGTGCCAGCACACCGGGGGGGGATACGCAGTATTTT. Amino acids: CASTPGGDTQYF.

The chain combines TRBV3-1 with TRBJ1-5; D remains unclear. The CDR3 loop spans 12 amino acids. With 0 bases removed from V and 6 bases from J, the gap between germline ends came to 3 bases. In germline, CDR1 is LGHDT, CDR2 YNNKEL (reference sequence). CDR3: CASSQEGQPQHF. In DNA, the CDR3 is TGTGCCAGCAGCCAAGAGGGTCAGCCCCAGCATTTT.

The rearrangement uses TRBV11-2 and TRBJ2-2, with 10 bases fitting TRBD2. Germline lookup yields CDR1 SGHAT and CDR2 FQNNGV. V was pared by 5 bases and J by 7 bases, with 10 bases of the junction left unmatched. CDR3 length: 16 residues. The CDR3 here is CASSNLAGVPLGELFF. CDR3 in DNA: TGTGCCAGCAGCAACCTAGCGGGAGTTCCCCTCGGGGAGCTGTTTTTT.

This clonotype occurred once. V is TRBV2 and J is TRBJ2-5; D possibly uses TRBD1 or TRBD2 (5 bases each). This CDR3 contains 12 residues. V was clipped by 10 bases and J by 2 bases, with 11 bases between them. The germline CDR1 and CDR2 sequences are SNHLY and FYNNEI. The CDR3 is CATGASQETQYF. As DNA, the CDR3 is TGTGCCACCGGGGCTAGTCAAGAGACCCAGTACTTC.

The chain is built from TRBV29-1 and TRBJ1-1; tentative D call: TRBD1 (5 bases). V was pared by 0 bases and J by 6 bases, with 20 bases between. From germline, CDR1 is SQVTM and CDR2 ANQGSEA. CDR3 length: 16 amino acids. The CDR3 is CSVEESRGSGSSEAFF. The CDR3 DNA reads as TGCAGCGTTGAAGAAAGCCGCGGGTCAGGGAGCTCTGAAGCTTTCTTT. Complete variable domain (other parts from reference TRBV29-1 and TRBJ1-1): SAVISQKPSRDICQRGTSLTIQCQVDSQVTMMFWYRQQPGQSLTLIATANQGSEATYESGFVIDKFPISRPNLTFSTLTVSNMSPEDSSIYLCSVEESRGSGSSEAFFGQGTRLTVV.

This clonotype was seen a handful of times. The chain links TRBV29-1 to TRBJ2-1, with TRBD1 matching over 10 bases. The CDR3 is 13 amino acids. V was pared by 8 bases and J by 9 bases, with 10 bases of the junction left unmatched. Per germline, CDR1 SQVTM and CDR2 ANQGSEA. CDR3 in amino acids: CSNSGQGVSEQFF. CDR3 DNA: TGCAGCAATTCCGGACAGGGGGTTAGTGAGCAGTTCTTC.

V usage is TRBV3-1 and J usage is TRBJ2-1, with unresolved D. CDR1 is LGHDT and CDR2 is YNNKEL in the germline V gene (reference sequence). V shed 2 bases and J shed 12 bases, with 11 bases lying between them. The CDR3 covers 12 residues. The CDR3 loop reads CASSQQWGGQFF. CDR3 coding DNA: TGTGCCAGCAGCCAACAATGGGGTGGGCAGTTCTTC.

V gene TRBV7-3 combines with J gene TRBJ2-7; D unclear. Germline CDR1 SGHTA, CDR2 FQGTGA. With 2 bases removed from V and 6 bases from J, the gap between germline ends came to 17 bases. The length of the CDR3 is 15 residues. The CDR3 sequence is CASSLEPRVTSEQYF. In DNA, the CDR3 is TGTGCCAGCAGCTTAGAACCCCGCGTCACGAGCGAGCAGTACTTC.

The chain has TRBV12-3 or TRBV12-4 and TRBJ1-1; D is unresolved. The CDR3 loop spans 12 amino acids. The V end was cut by 5 bases, the J end by 5 bases, with 9 bases between. The CDR3 coding sequence is TGTGCCAGCAGTCTTGATTGGACTGAAGCTTTCTTT. It specifies CASSLDWTEAFF.

The J gene is TRBJ2-1, the V gene TRBV20-1; 8 bases align to TRBD2. Unmatched junction bases numbered 6, after V lost 3 bases and J lost 5 bases. The CDR3 spans 14 residues. Germline CDR1 DFQATT, CDR2 SNEGSKA (reference sequence). CDR3 residues: CSARIAGRDNEQFF. In DNA form, the CDR3 reads TGCAGTGCTAGGATAGCGGGGAGGGACAATGAGCAGTTCTTC.

The chain carries TRBV7-9 and TRBJ1-5; no definite D call. CDR3 length equals 15 residues. CDR1 and CDR2 (germline): SEHNR, FQNEAQ (reference sequence). The V gene lost 1 base and the J gene lost 5 bases, with 12 bases spanning the gap. CDR3 DNA sequence: TGTGCCAGCAGCTTAGACGGGGAAGGGTATCAGCCCCAGCATTTT. Translated: CASSLDGEGYQPQHF.